This entry describes one T cell receptor (beta chain). The data were taken from a study of blood T cell repertoires in COVID-19. The protocol was immunoSEQ multiplex PCR, while the TCRdb copy is restricted to in-frame clones and leaves out a portion. The table lists 200,000 to 250,000 clones, 82% of them singletons, with roughly 8.2% in the top ten. Sequences were obtained from peripheral blood. The TCR was taken from an elderly woman with COVID-19, enrolled during active disease.

The DNA of the CDR3 is TGTGCCAGCAGCACCCCCCCCGGGGAACTGTTTTTT. Translating it yields CASSTPPGELFF. The rearrangement links TRBV7-9 to TRBJ1-4; D is unresolved. Germline values: CDR1 SEHNR, CDR2 FQNEAQ (reference sequence). V lost 5 bases to trimming and J lost 12 bases, with 13 bases between them. This CDR3 contains 12 residues.